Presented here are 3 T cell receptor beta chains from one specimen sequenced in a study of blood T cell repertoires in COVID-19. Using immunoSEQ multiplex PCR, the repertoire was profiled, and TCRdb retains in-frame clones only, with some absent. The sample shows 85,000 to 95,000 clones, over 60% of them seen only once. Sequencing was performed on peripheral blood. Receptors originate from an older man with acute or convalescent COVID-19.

CDR3 sequence reads: CASSDRPAMNTEAFF. CDR3 coding DNA: TGTGCCAGCAGTGACAGACCCGCAATGAACACTGAAGCTTTCTTT. This chain connects TRBV27 to TRBJ1-1; D is perhaps TRBD1 (5 bases). Germline CDR1 is MNHEY and CDR2 is SMNVEV (reference sequence). V was cut by 5 bases and J by 0 bases, with 13 bases left in between. The CDR3 extends over 15 amino acids.

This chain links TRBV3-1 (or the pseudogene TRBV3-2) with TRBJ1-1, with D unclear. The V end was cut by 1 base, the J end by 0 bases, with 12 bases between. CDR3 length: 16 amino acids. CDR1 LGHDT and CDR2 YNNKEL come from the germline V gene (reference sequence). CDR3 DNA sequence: TGTGCCAGCAGCCAAGGACGGGCGAGGGTGAACACTGAAGCTTTCTTT. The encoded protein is CASSQGRARVNTEAFF.

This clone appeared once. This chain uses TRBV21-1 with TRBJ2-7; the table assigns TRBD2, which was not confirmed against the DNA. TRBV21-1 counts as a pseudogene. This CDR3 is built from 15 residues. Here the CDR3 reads CASSRLQQGLREQYV. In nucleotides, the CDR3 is TGTGCCAGCAGCAGGCTCCAGCAGGGACTACGGGAGCAGTACGTC.